This T cell receptor (beta chain) was recorded in a study of T cells in Graves' hyperthyroidism and ophthalmopathy. Study summary: Before any treatment, at initial diagnosis, peripheral blood was collected.

RNA transcripts served as the template for amplifying TCR beta CDR3 regions. HTBI primers were used for first-round RT-PCR of the TCR CDR3. Each CDR3 protein gets one entry after TCRdb re-called the multiplex PCR reads with MiXCR. The sample yields around 300,000 distinct CDR3 sequences, roughly 22% seen once. This CDR3 is built from 13 residues. The ends were cut back, 5 bases at V and 5 bases at J, with 10 bases in the middle. CDR1 and CDR2 from the germline V gene are LGHNT and FRNRAP. Out of over 7.5 ml of fresh peripheral blood came the PBMCs. This clonotype was sampled from a man in his thirties or forties with Graves' ophthalmopathy. V usage is TRBV12-5 and J usage is TRBJ1-5; tentative D call: TRBD1 (5 bases). What was sequenced was blood. In nucleotides, the CDR3 is TGTGCTAGTGGTAAAGACAGAGATCAGCCCCAGCATTTT. Its protein is CASGKDRDQPQHF.